The 29 T cell receptor beta chains below all came from one sample that was sequenced in a study of cytomegalovirus exposure and HLA in healthy donors (dated by TCRdb to between 2016 and 2019). Library preparation was by the immunoSEQ multiplex PCR assay. A mixture of 60 forward primers for TCR Vbeta segments and 13 reverse primers for TCR Jbeta segments was used in the multiplex PCR. Imported from immuneACCESS, the table was reduced by TCRdb to in-frame sequences with V and J called. These copies leave out some clones; in studies compared against another copy, an unresolved V gene accounts for under half, and the cause of the remainder is not known. This sample is represented by tens of thousands of clones; 75% to 80% of them were singletons. In total, the top ten clones hold roughly 1.5% of the sample. What was sequenced was PBMCs. Source of these receptors: a female donor in good health and CMV-seronegative.

The J gene is TRBJ2-7, the V gene TRBV2; D unresolved. V was trimmed by 8 bases and J by 6 bases, leaving 14 bases between them. CDR1 is SNHLY and CDR2 is FYNNEI in the germline V gene. The CDR3 contains 12 residues. DNA for the CDR3: TGTGCCAGCCAAGCCCCCCCCTCCGAGCAGTACTTC. As protein: CASQAPPSEQYF.

This chain uses TRBV5-6 with TRBJ1-1, with 9 bases fitting TRBD1. The CDR3 spans 16 residues. J was trimmed by 1 base and V by 1 base; bases with no gene match: 5. Germline V gene data show CDR1 as SGHDT and CDR2 as YYEEEE. DNA of the CDR3: TGTGCCAGCAGCTTGCCCGGGACAGGGCAGAACACTGAAGCTTTCTTT. This translates into CASSLPGTGQNTEAFF.

This clone came up a few times. The rearrangement uses TRBV11-2 and TRBJ1-4; a weak D match, TRBD1 (5 bases). In germline, CDR1 is SGHAT, CDR2 FQNNGV. CDR3 size: 14 residues. V was cut by 5 bases and J by 4 bases, with 11 bases left in between. CDR3 DNA sequence: TGTGCCAGCAGCCTAGGGCAGGGTAATGAAAAACTGTTTTTT. It is translated as CASSLGQGNEKLFF.

The table lists this clone with a few counts. The V gene is TRBV4-1, the J gene TRBJ2-4, with 9 bases fitting TRBD2. Germline V gives CDR1 MGHRA, CDR2 YSYEKL. The CDR3 is 14 amino acids. V lost 0 bases and J lost 12; bases outside the gene matches: 6. CDR3 in amino acids: CASSQEASGTRQYF. In DNA form, the CDR3 reads TGCGCCAGCAGCCAAGAGGCTAGCGGGACACGTCAGTACTTC.

The chain employs TRBV6-6 and TRBJ2-3; possible D gene TRBD2, 5 bases. The CDR3 is made up of 11 amino acids. The V end was cut by 5 bases, the J end by 8 bases, with 8 bases between. Germline CDR1 reads MNHNY; CDR2 reads SVGAGI (reference sequence). The CDR3 nucleotides read TGTGCCAGCAGTAAACTAGGTACGCAGTATTTT. Amino acid sequence: CASSKLGTQYF.

The chain joins TRBV27 to TRBJ1-5; 9 bases align to TRBD1. The CDR3 sequence is 15 residues long. The germline V gene encodes CDR1 MNHEY and CDR2 SMNVEV (reference sequence). The J segment lost 4 bases and the V segment lost 6 bases, leaving 7 bases of the junction unmatched. The CDR3 nucleotides are TGTGCCAGCAGCAACAGGGGGCTACGGAATCAGCCCCAGCATTTT. Its protein product is CASSNRGLRNQPQHF.

CDR3: CASSPSADEQYF. The DNA for the CDR3 is TGTGCCAGCAGCCCCAGTGCTGACGAGCAGTACTTC. The chain is built from TRBV7-9 and TRBJ2-7; no clear D gene. V lost 5 bases to trimming and J lost 5 bases, with 10 bases between them. The CDR3 is 12 residues long. CDR1 SEHNR and CDR2 FQNEAQ come from the germline V gene (reference sequence).

The gene calls are TRBV29-1 and TRBJ1-1; D possibly corresponds to TRBD1 (6 bases). Germline loops: CDR1 SQVTM, CDR2 ANQGSEA. Deletions cut 7 bases from V and 4 bases from J, with 19 bases between. The CDR3 loop spans 14 amino acids. The chain's CDR3 is CSAYGDRQVTEAFF. CDR3 coding DNA: TGCAGCGCTTATGGTGACAGGCAGGTCACTGAAGCTTTCTTT.

This clone appeared once. The chain employs TRBV30 and TRBJ1-5; D is unclear. V lost 0 bases and J lost 2, with 5 bases in between. CDR1 GTSNPN and CDR2 SVGIG come from the germline V gene (reference sequence). The CDR3 has 13 amino acids. CDR3 amino acids: CAWSVLGNQPQHF. Written as DNA, the CDR3 is TGTGCCTGGAGTGTACTGGGCAATCAGCCCCAGCATTTT.

V gene TRBV5-1 combines with J gene TRBJ2-2, with TRBD2 as a possible D gene (6 bases). Germline V gene sequence: CDR1 SGHRS, CDR2 YFSETQ. This CDR3 region has 15 residues. Trimming left V 2 bases short and J 6 bases short, with 14 bases between. The CDR3 sequence is CASSFQTEGPGELFF. The CDR3 nucleotides read TGCGCCAGCAGCTTCCAAACGGAGGGACCCGGGGAGCTGTTTTTT.

This clone has more than one count but fewer than ten. The chain is built from TRBV18 and TRBJ1-2, with 7 bases that match TRBD1. The junction had 12 bases not matched to a gene; V was cut back by 3 bases and J by 8 bases. CDR3 length equals 15 residues. Looked up from germline, CDR1 is KGHSH and CDR2 is LQKENI. CDR3 DNA sequence: TGTGCCAGCTCACCTTTGGACAGGCCCATTCACGGCTACACCTTC. Protein sequence: CASSPLDRPIHGYTF.

The chain recombines TRBV4-1 with TRBJ2-1; 9 bases line up with TRBD2. CDR3 size: 17 residues. Germline CDR1 and CDR2: MGHRA and YSYEKL. J lost 6 bases, V lost 3 bases, and 12 bases had no gene match. The CDR3 here is CASSHRSSGADTNEQFF. CDR3 DNA sequence: TGCGCCAGCAGCCACAGGTCTAGCGGGGCCGATACCAATGAGCAGTTCTTC.

The genes are TRBV19 and TRBJ1-3, with TRBD1 matching over 10 bases. The CDR3 length is 15 residues. V was clipped by 7 bases and J by 7 bases; unmatched bases: 10. Germline CDR1 is LNHDA and CDR2 is SQIVND (reference sequence). The CDR3 loop is CASTSATGGGNTIYF. CDR3 in DNA: TGTGCCAGTACAAGCGCGACAGGGGGCGGGAACACCATATATTTT.

This clone has only a few counts. The rearrangement joins TRBV10-3 to TRBJ1-3; tentative D call: TRBD1 (5 bases). CDR1 and CDR2 from the germline V gene are ENHRY and SYGVKD. V lost 11 bases and J 4 bases, leaving 15 bases between the germline ends. This CDR3 region has 13 residues. For the CDR3, the DNA is TGTGCCGGGGCATCAAAACTGGGAAACACCATATATTTT. Its protein product is CAGASKLGNTIYF.

This rearrangement joins TRBV6-6 to TRBJ1-4; tentative D call: TRBD1 (5 bases). V lost 2 bases and J lost 4, with 8 bases in between. This CDR3 has 14 residues. CDR1 is MNHNY and CDR2 is SVGAGI in the germline V gene (reference sequence). The CDR3: CASSYGGVNEKLFF. The CDR3 DNA follows: TGTGCCAGCAGTTACGGGGGGGTTAATGAAAAACTGTTTTTT.

Of note for this clone: Germline and junction disagree at one end, which may indicate a read error. The V call is TRBV7-9, the J call TRBJ1-3, with 9 positions matching TRBD1. Germline values: CDR1 SEHNR, CDR2 FQNEAQ (reference sequence). This CDR3 has 15 residues. Here the CDR3 DNA reads TGTTCCAGCAGCACCGGGACAGGGCAAGCAAACACCATATATTTT. Residues: CSSSTGTGQANTIYF.

The chain combines TRBV15 with TRBJ2-2; TRBD2 is a possible D gene (6 bases). Germline V gene lookup returns CDR1 LNHNV and CDR2 YYDKDF (reference sequence). Trimming took 1 base from V and 0 from J, leaving 12 bases between them. The CDR3 totals 17 residues. CDR3 residues: CATSRVRAGSNTGELFF. CDR3 DNA: TGTGCCACCAGCAGAGTCCGAGCGGGCTCGAACACCGGGGAGCTGTTTTTT.

Only a few counts were recorded for this clone. The chain employs TRBV6-4 and TRBJ2-3, with D possibly TRBD2 on 5 matching bases. V was clipped by 0 bases and J by 1 base, with 8 bases between them. Germline CDR1 MRHNA, CDR2 SNTAGT. The CDR3 loop spans 15 amino acids. The CDR3 sequence: CASSDSGSGTDTQYF. The CDR3 DNA sequence: TGTGCCAGCAGTGACTCGGGTAGCGGCACAGATACGCAGTATTTT.

The chain combines TRBV9 with TRBJ2-5; 9 nucleotides match TRBD2. Germline CDR1 SGDLS, CDR2 YYNGEE. V trimming: 3 bases; J trimming: 2 bases; junction bases outside the gene matches: 5. The CDR3 is 15 residues long. The CDR3: CASSGGAGGQETQYF. For the CDR3, the DNA is TGTGCCAGCAGCGGGGGAGCGGGGGGACAAGAGACCCAGTACTTC.

The chain recombines TRBV5-6 with TRBJ1-6; a weak D match, TRBD1 (6 bases). Germline CDR1 and CDR2: SGHDT and YYEEEE. Trimming left V 2 bases short and J 9 bases short, with 12 bases between. The CDR3 has 14 amino acids. Here the CDR3 reads CASSFQGFGSPLHF. In nucleotides, the CDR3 is TGTGCCAGCAGCTTTCAGGGGTTTGGTTCACCCCTCCACTTT.

This chain links TRBV5-1 with TRBJ2-1, with D unclear. CDR3 size: 14 residues. V gave up 3 bases and J gave up 4 bases, with 11 bases separating them. Germline V gene data show CDR1 as SGHRS and CDR2 as YFSETQ. The CDR3 bases are TGCGCCAGCAGCTACTCCCAGGTATACAATGAGCAGTTCTTC. Its translation: CASSYSQVYNEQFF.

The chain combines TRBV7-3 with TRBJ1-6; D might be TRBD1 (5 bases). The CDR3 spans 15 residues. The V and J ends lost 1 base and 7 bases respectively, with 11 bases between them. Germline-derived CDR1 and CDR2 are SGHTA and FQGTGA. CDR3 nucleotides: TGTGCCAGCAGCTTAAACACAGGTGGCAATTCACCCCTCCACTTT. Its translation is CASSLNTGGNSPLHF.

The chain combines TRBV5-4 with TRBJ2-7; 7 bases map to TRBD1. The CDR3 is 13 amino acids. V shed 5 bases, J shed 6 bases, and the junction held 8 bases outside the gene matches. CDR1 is SGHNT, CDR2 YYREEE, per germline (reference sequence). The CDR3 sequence: CASSPGQRCEQYF. For the CDR3, the DNA is TGTGCCAGCAGTCCGGGACAGAGGTGCGAGCAGTACTTC.

The CDR3 nucleotides read TGTGCCAGTAGAAAAGACCTAAGGGGCGAGCAGTACTTC. Amino acid sequence: CASRKDLRGEQYF. The gene calls are TRBV19 and TRBJ2-7, with D maybe TRBD1 (5 bases). V shed 6 bases and J shed 6 bases, with 15 bases lying between them. CDR1 LNHDA and CDR2 SQIVND come from the germline V gene (reference sequence). The CDR3 is 13 residues long.

This clone was observed once. The chain is built from TRBV7-9 and TRBJ1-2; possibly TRBD1 for D (5 bases). The CDR3 length is 13 residues. Germline CDR1 reads SEHNR; CDR2 reads FQNEAQ (reference sequence). The V end was cut by 1 base, the J end by 8 bases, with 11 bases between. CDR3 in amino acids: CASSLVLGRGYTF. The CDR3 DNA is TGTGCCAGCAGCTTAGTTCTGGGGCGAGGCTACACCTTC. Variable domain in full (rest from reference TRBV7-9 and TRBJ1-2): DTGVSQNPRHKITKRGQNVTFRCDPISEHNRLYWYRQTLGQGPEFLTYFQNEAQLEKSRLLSDRFSAERPKGSFSTLEIQRTEQGDSAMYLCASSLVLGRGYTFGSGTRLTVV.

Only one count was recorded for this clone. The V call is TRBV5-4, the J call TRBJ2-7, with 10 bases fitting TRBD2. V shed 7 bases, J shed 10 bases, and the junction held 20 bases outside the gene matches. In germline, CDR1 is SGHNT, CDR2 YYREEE (reference sequence). This CDR3 is built from 16 residues. CDR3 nucleotides: TGTGCCAGCGGTACCGTGGGGGGTAGCGGGGGGTGTTCTCAGTACTTC. Amino acids: CASGTVGGSGGCSQYF.

This chain joins TRBV4-1 and TRBJ1-4; D is possibly TRBD1 (6 bases). The V end was cut by 6 bases, the J end by 1 base, with 12 bases between. Looked up from germline, CDR1 is MGHRA and CDR2 is YSYEKL. This CDR3 comprises 15 residues. The CDR3 DNA reads as TGCGCCAGCAGTCTTCGACAGGAAACTAATGAAAAACTGTTTTTT. Protein product: CASSLRQETNEKLFF.

This clone was seen just once. This chain joins TRBV28 and TRBJ1-3, with TRBD1 matching 7 bases. CDR3 size: 15 residues. Germline values: CDR1 MDHEN, CDR2 SYDVKM. V shed 3 bases and J 4 bases; nucleotides not matched to a gene: 6. The CDR3 reads CASSFGTVSGNTIYF. Written as DNA, the CDR3 is TGTGCCAGCAGTTTTGGGACAGTCTCAGGAAACACCATATATTTT.

The sample holds one count of this clone. The genes are TRBV19 and TRBJ1-2; no reliable D call. This CDR3 is built from 14 residues. Germline CDR1 reads LNHDA; CDR2 reads SQIVND (reference sequence). Trimming removed 0 bases at V and 7 bases at J, with 12 bases between. The CDR3 spells CASSIEATSSGYTF. CDR3 sequence (DNA): TGTGCCAGTAGTATAGAGGCCACCTCCAGTGGCTACACCTTC. Together with reference TRBV19 and TRBJ1-2, the CDR3 gives the full variable domain: DGGITQSPKYLFRKEGQNVTLSCEQNLNHDAMYWYRQDPGQGLRLIYYSQIVNDFQKGDIAEGYSVSREKKESFPLTVTSAQKNPTAFYLCASSIEATSSGYTFGSGTRLTVV.